The 7 T cell receptor beta chains presented below share a single source sample, sequenced in a study of T cell repertoires in cytomegalovirus infection. TCRdb fed the reads into MiXCR, producing one record per CDR3 protein. The data hold hundreds of thousands of distinct CDR3 sequences, with roughly 29% observed a single time. The antigens these receptors bind are not known. The starting material was cultured PBMCs, obtained from culture after CMV antigen stimulation. Source of these receptors: a human donor in good health (CMV status not recorded). Some clones in this sample may be carry-over from other donors' samples.

Only one count was recorded for this clonotype. The CDR3 bases are TGTGCCAGCACCCGAGGACAGGGGGCATTCAAAGATACGCAGTATTTT. Amino acids: CASTRGQGAFKDTQYF. The rearrangement uses TRBV6-5 and TRBJ2-3; 11 bases agree with TRBD1. The trim removed 7 bases at V and 5 bases at J, leaving 11 bases unmatched. The length of the CDR3 is 16 residues. Germline V gives CDR1 MNHEY, CDR2 SVGAGI.

This clonotype was found many times. V gene TRBV7-2 combines with J gene TRBJ2-5; 11 bases are shared with TRBD1. The CDR3 is made up of 16 amino acids. The V gene end was trimmed by 1 base and the J gene end by 4 bases; junction bases not matched to a gene: 5. Looked up from germline, CDR1 is SGHTA and CDR2 is FQGNSA. This chain's CDR3 is CASSLVPGTGGETQYF. The CDR3, as DNA: TGTGCCAGCAGCTTAGTTCCGGGGACAGGGGGAGAGACCCAGTACTTC.

The rearrangement links TRBV7-9 to TRBJ1-1; 9 nucleotides line up with TRBD1. CDR3 length: 14 amino acids. Per germline, CDR1 SEHNR and CDR2 FQNEAQ (reference sequence). V was clipped by 7 bases and J by 2 bases; unmatched bases: 5. The CDR3 here is CASTLGQGNTEAFF. CDR3 DNA: TGTGCCAGCACCTTGGGACAGGGAAACACTGAAGCTTTCTTT. The entire variable domain, with the rest obtained from reference TRBV7-9 and TRBJ1-1, is as follows: DTGVSQNPRHKITKRGQNVTFRCDPISEHNRLYWYRQTLGQGPEFLTYFQNEAQLEKSRLLSDRFSAERPKGSFSTLEIQRTEQGDSAMYLCASTLGQGNTEAFFGQGTRLTVV.

In this sample, this clonotype turned up a few times. The J gene is TRBJ1-1, the V gene TRBV10-3; D is unclear. Germline V gives CDR1 ENHRY, CDR2 SYGVKD. The CDR3 contains 16 residues. Between the trimmed V and J ends, which lost 3 bases and 1 base, there was a span of 15 bases. In nucleotides, the CDR3 is TGTGCCATCAGTGACGGCACTACTGGAAAGAACACTGAAGCTTTCTTT. Encoded protein: CAISDGTTGKNTEAFF.

Ten or more counts support this clonotype. This chain joins TRBV7-8 and TRBJ2-5; 14 bases are a match to TRBD2. Unmatched junction bases numbered 10, after V lost 6 bases and J lost 4 bases. This CDR3 region has 17 residues. CDR1 and CDR2 (germline): SGHVS, FQNEAQ. CDR3 sequence reads: CASRFTGLAGVAETQYF. The CDR3 DNA reads as TGTGCCAGCAGGTTCACGGGACTAGCGGGAGTTGCAGAGACCCAGTACTTC. The variable domain in full, completed from reference TRBV7-8 and TRBJ2-5, reads GAGVSQSPRYKVAKRGQDVALRCDPISGHVSLFWYQQALGQGPEFLTYFQNEAQLDKSGLPSDRFFAERPEGSVSTLKIQRTQQEDSAVYLCASRFTGLAGVAETQYFGPGTRLLVL.

This clonotype was counted a few times. The chain combines TRBV27 with TRBJ2-7; D may correspond to TRBD1 or TRBD2 (5 bases each). The CDR3 has 12 residues. Germline CDR1 and CDR2: MNHEY and SMNVEV (reference sequence). V was clipped by 8 bases and J by 4 bases, with 12 bases between them. The CDR3 DNA follows: TGTGCCAGCGGGGGTAGCGAATACGAGCAGTACTTC. This gives the protein CASGGSEYEQYF.

This chain uses TRBV12-3 or TRBV12-4 with TRBJ1-1; a weak D match, TRBD1 (5 bases). This CDR3 is 14 amino acids long. V lost 7 bases to trimming and J lost 10 bases, with 22 bases between them. The CDR3 spells CASMSLQRGGSAFF. The DNA for the CDR3 is TGTGCCAGCATGAGCCTTCAAAGGGGAGGTTCAGCTTTCTTT.